Given below is one TCR beta chain in context. Its antigen remains unidentified. Investigators sought sequencing depths of between 1 in 200,000 and 1 in 1 million T cells. Some clones are missing from TCRdb's copy, which holds only in-frame ones; the method was immunoSEQ multiplex PCR. The sample records 97,000 or so clones, around 80% being singletons. Per the germline V gene, CDR1 is SGHTA and CDR2 is FQGTGA. The CDR3 totals 16 residues. The V and J ends lost 2 bases and 1 base respectively, with 13 bases between them. This sample is drawn from a study of cytotoxic CD8 clonotypes in ibrutinib-treated CLL. Whole-study context: On average, approximately 95,000 productive rearrangements and around 250,000 productive templates per sample. Study findings and constraints: Sampling time points were not equivalent between sustained-remission and progressing patients.

This sequence originates from a human donor with chronic lymphocytic leukemia. The source material was PBMCs, sampled after 12 months of ibrutinib treatment. The rearrangement joins TRBV7-3 to TRBJ2-3; maybe TRBD2 (7 bases). The CDR3: CASSLGRAGGTDTQYF. CDR3 DNA: TGTGCCAGCAGCTTAGGGAGGGCAGGGGGCACAGATACGCAGTATTTT.